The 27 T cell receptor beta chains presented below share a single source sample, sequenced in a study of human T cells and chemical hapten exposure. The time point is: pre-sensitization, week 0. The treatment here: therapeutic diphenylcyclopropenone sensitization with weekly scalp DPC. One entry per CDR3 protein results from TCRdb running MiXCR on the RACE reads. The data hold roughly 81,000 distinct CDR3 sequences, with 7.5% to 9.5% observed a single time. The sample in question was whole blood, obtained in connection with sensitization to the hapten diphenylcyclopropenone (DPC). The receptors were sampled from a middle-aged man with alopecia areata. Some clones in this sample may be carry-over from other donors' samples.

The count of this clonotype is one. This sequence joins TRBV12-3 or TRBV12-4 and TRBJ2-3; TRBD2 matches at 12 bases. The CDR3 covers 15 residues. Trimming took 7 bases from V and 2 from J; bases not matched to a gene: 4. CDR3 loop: CASKRLAGDTDTQYF. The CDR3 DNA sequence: TGTGCCAGCAAAAGACTAGCGGGAGACACAGATACGCAGTATTTT.

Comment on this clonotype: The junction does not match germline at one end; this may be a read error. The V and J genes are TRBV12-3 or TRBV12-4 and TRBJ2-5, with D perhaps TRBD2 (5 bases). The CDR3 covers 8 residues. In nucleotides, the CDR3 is TGTGCCAGCAGTTGGGGAGCCTTC. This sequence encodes CASSWGAF.

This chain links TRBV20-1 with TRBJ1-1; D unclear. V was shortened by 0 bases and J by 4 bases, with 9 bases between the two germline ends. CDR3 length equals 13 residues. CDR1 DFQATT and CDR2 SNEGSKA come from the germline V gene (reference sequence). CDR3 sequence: CSARDGPGTEAFF. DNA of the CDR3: TGCAGTGCTAGAGATGGACCTGGCACTGAAGCTTTCTTT.

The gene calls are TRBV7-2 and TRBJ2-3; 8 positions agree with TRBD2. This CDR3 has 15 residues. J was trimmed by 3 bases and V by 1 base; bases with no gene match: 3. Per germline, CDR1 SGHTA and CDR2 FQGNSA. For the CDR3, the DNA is TGTGCCAGCAGCTTAGTCAAGCGGGAGACAGATACGCAGTATTTT. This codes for CASSLVKRETDTQYF. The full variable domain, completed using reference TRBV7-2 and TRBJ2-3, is GAGVSQSPSNKVTEKGKDVELRCDPISGHTALYWYRQSLGQGLEFLIYFQGNSAPDKSGLPSDRFSAERTGGSVSTLTIQRTQQEDSAVYLCASSLVKRETDTQYFGPGTRLTVL.

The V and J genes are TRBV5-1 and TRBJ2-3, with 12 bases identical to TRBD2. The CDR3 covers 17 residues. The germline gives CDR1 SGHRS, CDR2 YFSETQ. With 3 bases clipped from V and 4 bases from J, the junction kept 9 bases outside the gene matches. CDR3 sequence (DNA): TGCGCCAGCAGCTCCGACCAGACTAGCGGGAGTCCAGATACGCAGTATTTT. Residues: CASSSDQTSGSPDTQYF.

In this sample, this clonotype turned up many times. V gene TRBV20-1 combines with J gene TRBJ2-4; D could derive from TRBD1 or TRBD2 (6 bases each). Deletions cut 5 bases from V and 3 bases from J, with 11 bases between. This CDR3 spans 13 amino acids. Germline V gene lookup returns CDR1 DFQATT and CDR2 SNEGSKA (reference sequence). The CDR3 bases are TGCAGTGCTTCAGAGGGGGGCAAAAACATTCAGTACTTC. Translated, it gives CSASEGGKNIQYF.

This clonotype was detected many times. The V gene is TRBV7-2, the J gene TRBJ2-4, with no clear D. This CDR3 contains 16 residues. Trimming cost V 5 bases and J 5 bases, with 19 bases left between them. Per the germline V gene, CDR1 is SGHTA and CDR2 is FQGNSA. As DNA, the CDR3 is TGTGCCAGCAGCGCCCATTACCCGGTTTCGGAAAACATTCAGTACTTC. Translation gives CASSAHYPVSENIQYF. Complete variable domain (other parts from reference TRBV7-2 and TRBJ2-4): GAGVSQSPSNKVTEKGKDVELRCDPISGHTALYWYRQSLGQGLEFLIYFQGNSAPDKSGLPSDRFSAERTGGSVSTLTIQRTQQEDSAVYLCASSAHYPVSENIQYFGAGTRLSVL.

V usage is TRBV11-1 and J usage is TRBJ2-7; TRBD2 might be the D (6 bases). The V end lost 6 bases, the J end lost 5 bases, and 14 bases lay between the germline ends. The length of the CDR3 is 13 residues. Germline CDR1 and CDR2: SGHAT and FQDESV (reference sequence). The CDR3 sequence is CASSKRVLDEQYF. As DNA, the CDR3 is TGTGCCAGCAGTAAGCGGGTCCTGGACGAGCAGTACTTC.

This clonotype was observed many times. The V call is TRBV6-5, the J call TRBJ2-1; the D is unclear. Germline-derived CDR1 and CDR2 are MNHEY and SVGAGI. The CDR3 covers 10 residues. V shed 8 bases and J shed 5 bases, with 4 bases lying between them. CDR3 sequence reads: CASGDNEQFF. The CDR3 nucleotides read TGTGCCAGCGGCGACAATGAGCAGTTCTTC.

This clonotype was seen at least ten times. The DNA of the CDR3 is TGTGCCACCAGTGAAGGGAATCAGCCCCAGCATTTT. Translating it yields CATSEGNQPQHF. The chain joins TRBV24-1 to TRBJ1-5; no definite D call. The germline V gene encodes CDR1 KGHDR and CDR2 SFDVKD. The ends were cut back, 4 bases at V and 4 bases at J, with 4 bases in the middle. The CDR3 covers 12 residues.

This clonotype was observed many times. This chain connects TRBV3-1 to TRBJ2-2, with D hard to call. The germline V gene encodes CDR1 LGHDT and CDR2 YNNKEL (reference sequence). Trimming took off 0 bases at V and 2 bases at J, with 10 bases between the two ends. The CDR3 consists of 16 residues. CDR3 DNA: TGTGCCAGCAGCCAAGATTTGGGTTTAAACACCGGGGAGCTGTTTTTT. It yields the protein CASSQDLGLNTGELFF. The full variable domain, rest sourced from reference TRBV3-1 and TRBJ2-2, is DTAVSQTPKYLVTQMGNDKSIKCEQNLGHDTMYWYKQDSKKFLKIMFSYNNKELIINETVPNRFSPKSPDKAHLNLHINSLELGDSAVYFCASSQDLGLNTGELFFGEGSRLTVL.

This CDR3 is CSARAQGRTLRIADTQYF. The CDR3 DNA reads TGCAGTGCTAGAGCCCAGGGGAGGACATTGAGGATCGCAGATACGCAGTATTTT. The V and J genes are TRBV20-1 and TRBJ2-3; the D call may be TRBD1 or TRBD2 (6 bases each). The CDR3 contains 18 residues. Germline V gives CDR1 DFQATT, CDR2 SNEGSKA (reference sequence). Between the trimmed V and J ends, which lost 1 base and 4 bases, there was a span of 24 bases.

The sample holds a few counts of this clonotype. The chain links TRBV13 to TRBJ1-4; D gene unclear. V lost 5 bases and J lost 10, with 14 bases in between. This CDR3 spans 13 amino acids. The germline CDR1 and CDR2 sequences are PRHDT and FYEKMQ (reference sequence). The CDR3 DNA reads TGTGCCAGCAGCCGGGCGGCAGAGCGAAAACTGTTTTTT. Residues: CASSRAAERKLFF.

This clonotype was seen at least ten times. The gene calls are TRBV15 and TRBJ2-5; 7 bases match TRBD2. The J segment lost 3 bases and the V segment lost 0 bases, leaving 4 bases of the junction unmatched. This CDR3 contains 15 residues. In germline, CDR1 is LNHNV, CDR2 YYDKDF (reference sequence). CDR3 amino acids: CATSRDRGEEETQYF. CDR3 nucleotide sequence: TGTGCCACCAGCAGAGATCGGGGGGAAGAAGAGACCCAGTACTTC.

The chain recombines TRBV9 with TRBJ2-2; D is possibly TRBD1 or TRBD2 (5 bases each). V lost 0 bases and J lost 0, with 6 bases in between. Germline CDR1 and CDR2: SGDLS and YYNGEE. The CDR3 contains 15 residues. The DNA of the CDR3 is TGTGCCAGCAGCGTAGGGGGGTCGAACACCGGGGAGCTGTTTTTT. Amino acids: CASSVGGSNTGELFF.

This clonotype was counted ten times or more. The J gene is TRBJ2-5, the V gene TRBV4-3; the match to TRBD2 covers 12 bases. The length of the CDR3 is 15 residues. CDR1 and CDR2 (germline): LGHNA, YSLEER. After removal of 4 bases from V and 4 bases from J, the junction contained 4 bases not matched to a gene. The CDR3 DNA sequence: TGCGCCAGCAGCCCGGGACTAGCGGGCCGAGAGACCCAGTACTTC. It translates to CASSPGLAGRETQYF.

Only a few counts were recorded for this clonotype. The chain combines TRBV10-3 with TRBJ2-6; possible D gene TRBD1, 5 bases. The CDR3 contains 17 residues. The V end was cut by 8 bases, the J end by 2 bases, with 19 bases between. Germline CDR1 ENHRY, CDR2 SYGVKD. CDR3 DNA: TGTGCCATCCCCTCCGGGCAGGGTGGCGCTGGGGCCAACGTCCTGACTTTC. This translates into CAIPSGQGGAGANVLTF.

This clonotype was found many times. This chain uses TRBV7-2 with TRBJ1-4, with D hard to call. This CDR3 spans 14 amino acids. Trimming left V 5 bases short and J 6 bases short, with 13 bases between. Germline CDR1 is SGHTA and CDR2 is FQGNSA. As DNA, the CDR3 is TGTGCCAGCAGCCCTGGCGGACCAGATGAAAAACTGTTTTTT. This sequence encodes CASSPGGPDEKLFF.

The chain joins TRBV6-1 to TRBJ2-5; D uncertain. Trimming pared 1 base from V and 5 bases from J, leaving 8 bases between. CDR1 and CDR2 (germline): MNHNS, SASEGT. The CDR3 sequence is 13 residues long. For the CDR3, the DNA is TGTGCCAGCAGTGAAGGGGATGTGGAGACCCAGTACTTC. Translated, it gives CASSEGDVETQYF.

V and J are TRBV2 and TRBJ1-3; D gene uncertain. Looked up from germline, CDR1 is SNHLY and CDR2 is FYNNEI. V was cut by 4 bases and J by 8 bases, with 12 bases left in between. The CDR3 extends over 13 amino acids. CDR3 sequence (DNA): TGTGCCAGCAGTGCCCAAGAAACTTACACCATATATTTT. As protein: CASSAQETYTIYF. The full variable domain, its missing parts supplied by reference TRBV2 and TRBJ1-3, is EPEVTQTPSHQVTQMGQEVILRCVPISNHLYFYWYRQILGQKVEFLVSFYNNEISEKSEIFDDQFSVERPDGSNFTLKIRSTKLEDSAMYFCASSAQETYTIYFGEGSWLTVV.

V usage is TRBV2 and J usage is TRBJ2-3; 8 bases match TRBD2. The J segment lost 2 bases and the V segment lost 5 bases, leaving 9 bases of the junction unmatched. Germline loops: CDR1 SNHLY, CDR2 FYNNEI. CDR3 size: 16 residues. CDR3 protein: CASSSETSASTDTQYF. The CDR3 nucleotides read TGTGCCAGCAGTTCTGAGACTAGCGCCTCCACAGATACGCAGTATTTT.

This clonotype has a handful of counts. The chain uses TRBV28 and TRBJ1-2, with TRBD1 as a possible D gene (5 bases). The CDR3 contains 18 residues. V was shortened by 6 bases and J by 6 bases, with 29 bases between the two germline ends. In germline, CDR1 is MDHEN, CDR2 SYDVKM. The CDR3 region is CASSLFSSVTGAGNGYTF. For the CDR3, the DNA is TGTGCCAGCAGCCTCTTCTCCAGCGTTACTGGCGCAGGGAATGGCTACACCTTC.

The CDR3 here is CAISEDHEQYF. CDR3 sequence (DNA): TGTGCCATCAGTGAGGATCACGAGCAGTACTTC. This rearrangement joins TRBV10-3 to TRBJ2-7; the D is unclear. With 2 bases removed from V and 5 bases from J, the gap between germline ends came to 4 bases. Germline lookup yields CDR1 ENHRY and CDR2 SYGVKD. The CDR3 consists of 11 residues.

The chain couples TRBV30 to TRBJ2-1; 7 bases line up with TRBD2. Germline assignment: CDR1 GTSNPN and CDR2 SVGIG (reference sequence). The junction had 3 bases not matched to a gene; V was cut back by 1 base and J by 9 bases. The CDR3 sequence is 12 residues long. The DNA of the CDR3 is TGTGCCTGGAGTGGGGGGGGAGGTGAGCAGTTCTTC. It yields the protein CAWSGGGGEQFF.

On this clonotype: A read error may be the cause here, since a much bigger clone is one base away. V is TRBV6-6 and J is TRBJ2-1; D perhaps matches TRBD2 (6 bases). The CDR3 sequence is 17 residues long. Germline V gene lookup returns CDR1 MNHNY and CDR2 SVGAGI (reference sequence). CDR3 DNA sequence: TGTGACAGCAGTACCCTACCCCTTCCGGGAGAAGGCAATGAGCAGTTCTTC. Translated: CDSSTLPLPGEGNEQFF.

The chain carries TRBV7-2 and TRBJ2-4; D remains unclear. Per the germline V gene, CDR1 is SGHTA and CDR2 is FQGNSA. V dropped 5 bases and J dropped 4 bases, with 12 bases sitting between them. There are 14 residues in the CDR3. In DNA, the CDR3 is TGTGCCAGCAGCCCCCCGGGCTCTAAAAACATTCAGTACTTC. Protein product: CASSPPGSKNIQYF. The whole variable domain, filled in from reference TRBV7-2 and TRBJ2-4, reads GAGVSQSPSNKVTEKGKDVELRCDPISGHTALYWYRQSLGQGLEFLIYFQGNSAPDKSGLPSDRFSAERTGGSVSTLTIQRTQQEDSAVYLCASSPPGSKNIQYFGAGTRLSVL.

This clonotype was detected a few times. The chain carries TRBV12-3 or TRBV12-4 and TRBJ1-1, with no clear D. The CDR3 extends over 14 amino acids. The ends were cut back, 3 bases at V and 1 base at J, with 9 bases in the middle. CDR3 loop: CASSFVPANTEAFF. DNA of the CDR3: TGTGCCAGCAGTTTCGTTCCAGCGAACACTGAAGCTTTCTTT.